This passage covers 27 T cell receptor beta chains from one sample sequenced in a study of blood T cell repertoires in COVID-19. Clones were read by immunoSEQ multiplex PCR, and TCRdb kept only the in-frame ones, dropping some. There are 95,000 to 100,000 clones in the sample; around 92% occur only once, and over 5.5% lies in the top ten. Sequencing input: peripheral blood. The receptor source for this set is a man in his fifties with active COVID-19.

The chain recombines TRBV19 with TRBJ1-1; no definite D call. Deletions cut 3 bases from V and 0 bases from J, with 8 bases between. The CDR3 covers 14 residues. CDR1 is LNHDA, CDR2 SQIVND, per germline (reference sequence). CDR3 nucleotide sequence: TGTGCCAGTAGTATGCGGGCGTTGAACACTGAAGCTTTCTTT. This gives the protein CASSMRALNTEAFF.

The chain's CDR3 is CASSAGGEKLFF. CDR3 coding DNA: TGTGCCAGCTCGGCAGGAGGGGAAAAACTGTTTTTT. The chain links TRBV6-5 to TRBJ1-4; D is unclear. V was pared by 8 bases and J by 8 bases, with 12 bases between. CDR1 and CDR2 from the germline V gene are MNHEY and SVGAGI. The CDR3 is made up of 12 amino acids.

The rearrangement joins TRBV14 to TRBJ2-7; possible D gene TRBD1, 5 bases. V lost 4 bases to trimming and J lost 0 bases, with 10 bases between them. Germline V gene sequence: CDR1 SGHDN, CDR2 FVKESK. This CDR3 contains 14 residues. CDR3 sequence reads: CASSRGRTSYEQYF. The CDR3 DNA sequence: TGTGCCAGCAGCCGGGGCAGGACCTCCTACGAGCAGTACTTC.

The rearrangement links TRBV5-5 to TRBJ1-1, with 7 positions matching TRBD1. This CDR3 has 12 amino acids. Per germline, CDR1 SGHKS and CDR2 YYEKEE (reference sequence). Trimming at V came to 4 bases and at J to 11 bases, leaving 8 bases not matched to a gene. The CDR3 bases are TGTGCCAGCAGCATGACAGGGATTGAGGCTTTCTTT. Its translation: CASSMTGIEAFF.

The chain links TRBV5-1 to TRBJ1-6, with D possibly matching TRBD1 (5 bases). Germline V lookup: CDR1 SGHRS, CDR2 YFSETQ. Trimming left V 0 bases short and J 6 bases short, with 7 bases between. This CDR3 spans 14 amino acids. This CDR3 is CASSLVQGNSPLHF. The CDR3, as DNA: TGCGCCAGCAGCTTGGTTCAGGGTAATTCACCCCTCCACTTT.

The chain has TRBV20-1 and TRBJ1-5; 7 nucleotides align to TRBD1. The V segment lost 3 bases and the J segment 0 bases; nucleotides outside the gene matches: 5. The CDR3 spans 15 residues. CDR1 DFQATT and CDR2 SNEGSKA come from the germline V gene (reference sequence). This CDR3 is CSASEGQYSNQPQHF. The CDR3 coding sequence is TGCAGTGCTAGTGAGGGACAGTATAGCAATCAGCCCCAGCATTTT.

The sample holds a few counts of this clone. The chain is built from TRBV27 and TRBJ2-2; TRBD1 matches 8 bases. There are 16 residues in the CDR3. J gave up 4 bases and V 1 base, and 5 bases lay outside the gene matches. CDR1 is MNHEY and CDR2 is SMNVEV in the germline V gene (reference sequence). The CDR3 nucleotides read TGTGCCAGCAGTTTATACGACAGGGGAGGCACCGGGGAGCTGTTTTTT. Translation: CASSLYDRGGTGELFF.

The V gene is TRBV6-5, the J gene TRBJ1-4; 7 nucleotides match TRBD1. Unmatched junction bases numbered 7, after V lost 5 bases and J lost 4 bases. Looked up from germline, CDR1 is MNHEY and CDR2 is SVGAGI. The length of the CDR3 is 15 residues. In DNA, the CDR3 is TGTGCCAGCAGTACAGGGGTTTCCTTTAATGAAAAACTGTTTTTT. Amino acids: CASSTGVSFNEKLFF.

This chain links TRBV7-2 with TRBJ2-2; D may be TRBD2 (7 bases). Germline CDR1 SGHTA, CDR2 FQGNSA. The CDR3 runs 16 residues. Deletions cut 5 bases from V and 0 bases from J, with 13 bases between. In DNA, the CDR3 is TGTGCCAGCAGCCCCAGAGGGGGGGCGAACACCGGGGAGCTGTTTTTT. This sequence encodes CASSPRGGANTGELFF.

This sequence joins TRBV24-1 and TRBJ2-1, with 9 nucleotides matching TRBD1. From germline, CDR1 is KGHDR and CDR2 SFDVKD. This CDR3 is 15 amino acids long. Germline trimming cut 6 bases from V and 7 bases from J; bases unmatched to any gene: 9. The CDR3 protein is CATSTGTGIRNEQFF. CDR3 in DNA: TGTGCCACCAGTACCGGGACAGGGATAAGAAATGAGCAGTTCTTC.

The CDR3 DNA reads TGCGCCAGCAGCCCGGGACTAGCGGGAGGAGTCGTGTACGAGCAGTACTTC. It encodes CASSPGLAGGVVYEQYF. The gene calls are TRBV5-1 and TRBJ2-7; TRBD2 matches at 15 bases. The V gene end was trimmed by 4 bases and the J gene end by 4 bases; junction bases not matched to a gene: 9. Germline lookup yields CDR1 SGHRS and CDR2 YFSETQ. The CDR3 covers 17 residues.

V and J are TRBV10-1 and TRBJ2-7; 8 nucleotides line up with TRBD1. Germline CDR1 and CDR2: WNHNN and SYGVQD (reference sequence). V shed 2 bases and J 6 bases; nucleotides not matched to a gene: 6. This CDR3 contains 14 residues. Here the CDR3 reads CASSETGGFGEQYF. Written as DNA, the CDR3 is TGCGCCAGCAGTGAGACAGGGGGATTCGGCGAGCAGTACTTC.

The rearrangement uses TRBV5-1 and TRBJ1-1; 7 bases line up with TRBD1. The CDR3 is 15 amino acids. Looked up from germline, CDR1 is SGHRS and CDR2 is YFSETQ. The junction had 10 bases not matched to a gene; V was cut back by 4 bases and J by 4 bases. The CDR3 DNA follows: TGCGCCAGCAGCCGCCAGGGGGAAGGAGGCACTGAAGCTTTCTTT. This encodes CASSRQGEGGTEAFF.

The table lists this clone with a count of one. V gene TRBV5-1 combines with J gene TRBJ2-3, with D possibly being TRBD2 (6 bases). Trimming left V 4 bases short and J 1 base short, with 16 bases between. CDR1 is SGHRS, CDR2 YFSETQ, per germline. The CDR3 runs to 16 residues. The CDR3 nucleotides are TGCGCCAGCAGCCTTCTAGCGCCCCGACGCACAGATACGCAGTATTTT. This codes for CASSLLAPRRTDTQYF.

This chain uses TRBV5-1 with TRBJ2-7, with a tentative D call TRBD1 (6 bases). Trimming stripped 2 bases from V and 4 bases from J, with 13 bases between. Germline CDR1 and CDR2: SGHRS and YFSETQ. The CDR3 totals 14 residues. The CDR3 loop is CASSLTGTFYEQYF. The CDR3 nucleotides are TGCGCCAGCAGCTTAACAGGGACCTTTTACGAGCAGTACTTC.

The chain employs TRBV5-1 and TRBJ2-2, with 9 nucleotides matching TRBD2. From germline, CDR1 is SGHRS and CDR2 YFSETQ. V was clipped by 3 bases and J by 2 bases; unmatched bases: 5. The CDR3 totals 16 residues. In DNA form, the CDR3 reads TGCGCCAGCAGCTGGACGGGACTAGCTAACACCGGGGAGCTGTTTTTT. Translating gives CASSWTGLANTGELFF.

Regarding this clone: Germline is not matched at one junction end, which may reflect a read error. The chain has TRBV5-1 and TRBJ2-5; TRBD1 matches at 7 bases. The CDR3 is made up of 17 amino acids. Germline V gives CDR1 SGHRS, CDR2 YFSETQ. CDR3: CASRLGTGQRIQETQYF. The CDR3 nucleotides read TGCGCCAGCAGGTTGGGAACGGGACAGAGGATCCAAGAGACCCAGTACTTC.

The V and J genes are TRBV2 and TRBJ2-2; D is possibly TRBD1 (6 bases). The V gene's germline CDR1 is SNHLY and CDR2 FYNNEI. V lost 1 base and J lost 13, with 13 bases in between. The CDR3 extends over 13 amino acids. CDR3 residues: CASSEGLGQRLFF. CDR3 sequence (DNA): TGTGCCAGCAGTGAAGGGCTCGGACAGAGGCTGTTTTTT.

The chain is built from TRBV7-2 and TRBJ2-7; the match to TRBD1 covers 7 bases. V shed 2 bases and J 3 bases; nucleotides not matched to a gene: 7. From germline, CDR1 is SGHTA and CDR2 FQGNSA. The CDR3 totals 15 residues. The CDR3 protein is CASSLNSGGNYEQYF. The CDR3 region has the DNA TGTGCCAGCAGCTTAAACTCAGGGGGAAACTACGAGCAGTACTTC. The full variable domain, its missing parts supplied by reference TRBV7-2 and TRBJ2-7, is GAGVSQSPSNKVTEKGKDVELRCDPISGHTALYWYRQSLGQGLEFLIYFQGNSAPDKSGLPSDRFSAERTGGSVSTLTIQRTQQEDSAVYLCASSLNSGGNYEQYFGPGTRLTVT.

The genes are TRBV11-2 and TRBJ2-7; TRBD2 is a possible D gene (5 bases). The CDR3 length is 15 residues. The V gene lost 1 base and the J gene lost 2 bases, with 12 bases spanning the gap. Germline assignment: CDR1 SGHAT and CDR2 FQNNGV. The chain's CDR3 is CASSLVGGSPYEQYF. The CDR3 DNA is TGTGCCAGCAGCTTAGTTGGCGGGTCCCCCTACGAGCAGTACTTC.

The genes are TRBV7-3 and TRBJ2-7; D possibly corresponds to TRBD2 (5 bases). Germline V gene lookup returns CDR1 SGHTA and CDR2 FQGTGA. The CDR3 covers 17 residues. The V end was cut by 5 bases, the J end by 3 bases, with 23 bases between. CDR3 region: CASSVQLQGSPLYEQYF. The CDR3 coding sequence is TGTGCCAGCAGCGTCCAACTCCAAGGGAGCCCTCTCTACGAGCAGTACTTC.

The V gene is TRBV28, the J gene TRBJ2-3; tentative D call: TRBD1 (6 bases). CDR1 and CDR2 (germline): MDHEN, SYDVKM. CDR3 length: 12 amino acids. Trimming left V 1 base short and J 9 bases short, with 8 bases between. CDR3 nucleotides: TGTGCCAGCAGTTTATCAAGGGGGACGCAGTATTTT. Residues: CASSLSRGTQYF.

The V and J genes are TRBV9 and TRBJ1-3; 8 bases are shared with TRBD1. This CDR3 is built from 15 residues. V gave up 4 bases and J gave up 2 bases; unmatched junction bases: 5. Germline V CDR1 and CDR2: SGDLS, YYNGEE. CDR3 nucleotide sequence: TGTGCCAGCAGCATCTCAGGGGGCACTGGAAACACCATATATTTT. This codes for CASSISGGTGNTIYF.

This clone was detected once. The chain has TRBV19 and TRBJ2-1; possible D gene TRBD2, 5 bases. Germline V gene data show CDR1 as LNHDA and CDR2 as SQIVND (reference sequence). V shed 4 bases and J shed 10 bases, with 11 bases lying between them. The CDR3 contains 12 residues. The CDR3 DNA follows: TGTGCCAGTAGTACCCCCGGAGGCGAGCAGTTCTTC. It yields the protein CASSTPGGEQFF.

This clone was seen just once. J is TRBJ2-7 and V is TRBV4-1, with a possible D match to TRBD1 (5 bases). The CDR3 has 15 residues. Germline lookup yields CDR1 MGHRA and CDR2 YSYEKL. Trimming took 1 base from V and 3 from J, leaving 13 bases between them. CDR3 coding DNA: TGCGCCAGCAGCCAAGGGCACCAGACAGTCTACGAGCAGTACTTC. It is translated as CASSQGHQTVYEQYF.

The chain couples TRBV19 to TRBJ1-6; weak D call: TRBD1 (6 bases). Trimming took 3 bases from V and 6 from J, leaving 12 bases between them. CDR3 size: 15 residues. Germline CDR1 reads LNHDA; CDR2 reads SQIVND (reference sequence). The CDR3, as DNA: TGTGCCAGTAGTATCCAGGGGATTGGTAATTCACCCCTCCACTTT. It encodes CASSIQGIGNSPLHF.

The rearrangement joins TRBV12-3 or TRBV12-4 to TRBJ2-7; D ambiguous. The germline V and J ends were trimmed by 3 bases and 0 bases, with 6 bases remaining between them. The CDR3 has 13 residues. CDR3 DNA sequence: TGTGCCAGCAGTTTTGGCCCCTCCTACGAGCAGTACTTC. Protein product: CASSFGPSYEQYF.